The T cell receptor (beta chain) described here comes from a study of T cells of healthy individuals. MiXCR was run by TCRdb on the 5' RACE reads, yielding one entry per CDR3 protein. Here the sample spans some 41,000 distinct CDR3 sequences, 4.5% being singletons. The germline V gene encodes CDR1 SGHVS and CDR2 FNYEAQ. The CDR3 runs to 12 residues. V gave up 11 bases and J gave up 5 bases, with 12 bases separating them. This clonotype was seen more than once but under ten times. The sequence came from a human donor in good health. V gene TRBV7-6 combines with J gene TRBJ1-4, with D unresolved. Here the CDR3 DNA reads TGTGCCGGCGGCGTATACAATGAAAAACTGTTTTTT. Protein sequence: CAGGVYNEKLFF.